Shown below are 2 T cell receptor beta chains from a single sample sequenced in a study of tumor-infiltrating lymphocytes in primary liver carcinoma. Blood RNA came from unsorted whole blood; germline DNA was also extracted. A primer in the constant region served to generate TCR beta cDNA from approximately 450 ng of total RNA. Three-round nested multiplex PCR performed with slightly modified ARM-PCR produced the TCR beta libraries. The two initial PCR rounds, approximately 10 cycles each, used TRBV1-TRBV30 forward and C-beta reverse primers. TCRdb ran MiXCR on the multiplex PCR reads and lists one entry per CDR3 protein. Found here are some 190,000 distinct CDR3 sequences, less than 65% of them singletons; the top ten hold less than 75%. Sequenced input: peripheral blood. The receptors stem from a man aged 35-49 years with primary liver carcinoma and hepatitis B virus infection.

With respect to this clonotype: This could be a read error, since a much larger clone is one nucleotide away. The rearrangement uses TRBV6-1 and TRBJ2-7; D is unresolved. V lost 7 bases to trimming and J lost 7 bases, with 20 bases between them. The CDR3 spans 14 residues. Per germline, CDR1 MNHNS and CDR2 SASEGT. CDR3 residues: CASTTLGETLEQYF. In DNA form, the CDR3 reads TGTGCCAGCACCACCCTAGGTGAGACCCTAGAGCAGTACTTC.

V and J are TRBV6-2 or TRBV6-3 and TRBJ2-4; TRBD2 aligns across 7 bases. Germline V gives CDR1 MNHEY, CDR2 SVGEGT. The CDR3 has 14 residues. Trimming at V came to 6 bases and at J to 3 bases, leaving 5 bases not matched to a gene. The CDR3 nucleotides are TGTGCCAGCAGCCCTAGCGGTGGCAAAAACATTCAGTACTTC. It is translated as CASSPSGGKNIQYF.